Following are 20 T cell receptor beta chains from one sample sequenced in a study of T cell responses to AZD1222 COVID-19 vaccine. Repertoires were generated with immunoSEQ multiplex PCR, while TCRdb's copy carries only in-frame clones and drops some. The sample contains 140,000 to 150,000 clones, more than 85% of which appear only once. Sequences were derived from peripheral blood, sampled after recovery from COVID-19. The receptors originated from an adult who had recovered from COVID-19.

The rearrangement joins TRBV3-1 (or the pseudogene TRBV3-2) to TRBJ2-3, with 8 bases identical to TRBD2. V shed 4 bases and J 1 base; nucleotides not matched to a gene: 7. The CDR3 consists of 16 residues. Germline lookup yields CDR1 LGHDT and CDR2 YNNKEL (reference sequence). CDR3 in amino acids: CASSPSAGVGTDTQYF. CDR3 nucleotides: TGTGCCAGCAGCCCTTCAGCGGGAGTTGGCACAGATACGCAGTATTTT.

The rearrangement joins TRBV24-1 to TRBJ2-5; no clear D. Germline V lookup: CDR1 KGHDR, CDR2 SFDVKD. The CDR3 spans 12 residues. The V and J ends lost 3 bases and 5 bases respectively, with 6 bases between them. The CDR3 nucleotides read TGTGCCACCAGTGATGCTAGTGAGACCCAGTACTTC. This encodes CATSDASETQYF.

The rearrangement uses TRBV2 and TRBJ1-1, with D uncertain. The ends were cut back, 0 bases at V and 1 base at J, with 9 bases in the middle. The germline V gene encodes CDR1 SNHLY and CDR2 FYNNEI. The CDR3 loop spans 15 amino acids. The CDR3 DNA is TGTGCCAGCAGTGAAGCGCGACTGGCGAACACTGAAGCTTTCTTT. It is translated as CASSEARLANTEAFF.

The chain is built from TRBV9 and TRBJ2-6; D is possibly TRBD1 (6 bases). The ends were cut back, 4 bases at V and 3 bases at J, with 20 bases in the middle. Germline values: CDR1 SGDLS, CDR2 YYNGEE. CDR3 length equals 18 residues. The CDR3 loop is CASSPRGYEGNGANVLTF. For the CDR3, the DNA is TGTGCCAGCAGCCCGAGGGGGTATGAGGGGAATGGGGCCAACGTCCTGACTTTC.

In nucleotides, the CDR3 is TGTGCCAGCAGTTACTCCGGGACCGGTGGAAACACCATATATTTT. Protein sequence: CASSYSGTGGNTIYF. The chain has TRBV6-2 or TRBV6-3 and TRBJ1-3, with D possibly being TRBD1 (5 bases). The CDR3 has 15 residues. The V end lost 0 bases, the J end lost 3 bases, and 9 bases lay between the germline ends. Per germline, CDR1 MNHEY and CDR2 SVGEGT.

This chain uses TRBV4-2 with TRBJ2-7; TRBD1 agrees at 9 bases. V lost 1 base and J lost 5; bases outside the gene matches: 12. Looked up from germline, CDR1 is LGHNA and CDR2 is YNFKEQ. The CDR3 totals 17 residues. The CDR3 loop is CASSQVDTGTGPDEQYF. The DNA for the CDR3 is TGTGCCAGCAGCCAAGTCGACACGGGGACAGGGCCCGACGAGCAGTACTTC.

DNA for the CDR3: TGCGCCAGCAGCCAAGACAGACTAGCGGGCCGTAACAATGAGCAGTTCTTC. It is translated as CASSQDRLAGRNNEQFF. The V call is TRBV4-1, the J call TRBJ2-1, with 10 nucleotides matching TRBD2. Germline V lookup: CDR1 MGHRA, CDR2 YSYEKL. J gave up 5 bases and V 0 bases, and 7 bases lay outside the gene matches. This CDR3 is 17 amino acids long.

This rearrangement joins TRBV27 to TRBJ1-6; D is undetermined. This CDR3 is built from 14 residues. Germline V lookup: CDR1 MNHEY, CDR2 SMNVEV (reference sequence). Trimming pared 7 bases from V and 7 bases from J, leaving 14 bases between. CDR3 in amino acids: CASTTIDRNSPLHF. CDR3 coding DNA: TGTGCCAGCACCACAATAGACCGAAATTCACCCCTCCACTTT.

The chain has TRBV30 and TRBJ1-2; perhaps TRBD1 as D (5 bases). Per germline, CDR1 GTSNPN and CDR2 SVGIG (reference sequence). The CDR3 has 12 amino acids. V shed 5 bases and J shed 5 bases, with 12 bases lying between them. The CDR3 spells CAWEGEGYGYTF. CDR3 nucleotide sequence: TGTGCCTGGGAAGGGGAGGGGTATGGCTACACCTTC.

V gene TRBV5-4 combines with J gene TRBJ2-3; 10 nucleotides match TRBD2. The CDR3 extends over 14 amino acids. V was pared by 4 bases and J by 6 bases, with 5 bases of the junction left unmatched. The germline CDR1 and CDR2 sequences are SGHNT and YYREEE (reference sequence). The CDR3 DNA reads TGTGCCAGCAGCCCCCGGACTAGCGGTGATACGCAGTATTTT. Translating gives CASSPRTSGDTQYF.

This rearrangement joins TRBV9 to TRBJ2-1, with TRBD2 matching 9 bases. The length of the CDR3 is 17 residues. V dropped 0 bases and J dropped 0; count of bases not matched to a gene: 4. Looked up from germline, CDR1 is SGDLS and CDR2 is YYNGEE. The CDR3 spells CASSVGAGGSSYNEQFF. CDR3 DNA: TGTGCCAGCAGCGTAGGGGCGGGGGGGAGCTCCTACAATGAGCAGTTCTTC.

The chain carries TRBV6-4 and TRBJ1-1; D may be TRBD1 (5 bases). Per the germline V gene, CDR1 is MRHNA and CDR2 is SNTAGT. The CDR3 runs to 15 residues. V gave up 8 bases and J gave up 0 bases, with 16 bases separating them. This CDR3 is CASSGGGDVNTEAFF. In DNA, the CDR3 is TGTGCCAGCTCGGGGGGAGGGGATGTGAACACTGAAGCTTTCTTT.

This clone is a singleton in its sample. CDR3: CASSLGRYYNEQFF. The CDR3 DNA reads as TGTGCCAGCAGTTTAGGGCGTTACTACAATGAGCAGTTCTTC. The chain uses TRBV27 and TRBJ2-1; D gene uncertain. Germline CDR1 and CDR2: MNHEY and SMNVEV (reference sequence). The V gene lost 2 bases and the J gene lost 3 bases, with 8 bases spanning the gap. The CDR3 totals 14 residues.

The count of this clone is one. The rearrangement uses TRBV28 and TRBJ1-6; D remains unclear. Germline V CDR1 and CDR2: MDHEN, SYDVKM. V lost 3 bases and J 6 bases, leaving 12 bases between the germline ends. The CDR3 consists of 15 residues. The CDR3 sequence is CASSLDQEVNSPLHF. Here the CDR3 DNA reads TGTGCCAGCAGTTTGGACCAGGAGGTTAATTCACCCCTCCACTTT.

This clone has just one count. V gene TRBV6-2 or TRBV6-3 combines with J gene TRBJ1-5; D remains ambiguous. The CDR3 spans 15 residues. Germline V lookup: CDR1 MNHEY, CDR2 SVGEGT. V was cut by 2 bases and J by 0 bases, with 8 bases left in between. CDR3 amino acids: CASSYSLYSNQPQHF. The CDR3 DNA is TGTGCCAGCAGTTACAGCCTCTATAGCAATCAGCCCCAGCATTTT.

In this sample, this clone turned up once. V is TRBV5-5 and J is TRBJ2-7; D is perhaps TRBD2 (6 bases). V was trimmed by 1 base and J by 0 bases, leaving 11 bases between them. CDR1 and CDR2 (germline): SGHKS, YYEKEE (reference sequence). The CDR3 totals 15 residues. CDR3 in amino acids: CASSLWGRSSYEQYF. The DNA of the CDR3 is TGTGCCAGCAGCTTGTGGGGGAGGAGCTCCTACGAGCAGTACTTC.

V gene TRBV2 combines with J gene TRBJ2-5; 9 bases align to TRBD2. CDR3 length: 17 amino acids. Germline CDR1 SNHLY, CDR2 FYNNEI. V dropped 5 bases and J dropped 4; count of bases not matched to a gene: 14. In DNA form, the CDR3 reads TGTGCCAGCAGTACTTTAAGCGGGAGGAGGATAAGAGAGACCCAGTACTTC. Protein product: CASSTLSGRRIRETQYF.

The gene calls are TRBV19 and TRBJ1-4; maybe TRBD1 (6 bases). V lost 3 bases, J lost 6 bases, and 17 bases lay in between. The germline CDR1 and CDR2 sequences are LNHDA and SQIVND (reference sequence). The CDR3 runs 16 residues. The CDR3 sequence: CASSISPSGADEKLFF. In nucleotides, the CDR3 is TGTGCCAGTAGTATCTCGCCGTCAGGGGCTGATGAAAAACTGTTTTTT.

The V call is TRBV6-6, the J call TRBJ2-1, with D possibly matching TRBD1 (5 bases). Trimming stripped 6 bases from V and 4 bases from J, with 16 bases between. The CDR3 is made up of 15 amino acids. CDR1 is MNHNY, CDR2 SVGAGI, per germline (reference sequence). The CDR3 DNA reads TGTGCCAGCAGCCTCCAGGGCTATCCATACAATGAGCAGTTCTTC. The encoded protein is CASSLQGYPYNEQFF.

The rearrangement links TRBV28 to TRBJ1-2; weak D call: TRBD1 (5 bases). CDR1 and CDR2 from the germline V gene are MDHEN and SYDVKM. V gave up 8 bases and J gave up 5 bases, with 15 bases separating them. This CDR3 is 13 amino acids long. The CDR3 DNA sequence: TGTGCCAGCTCTCCCGGGGGGGGTTATGGCTACACCTTC. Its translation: CASSPGGGYGYTF.